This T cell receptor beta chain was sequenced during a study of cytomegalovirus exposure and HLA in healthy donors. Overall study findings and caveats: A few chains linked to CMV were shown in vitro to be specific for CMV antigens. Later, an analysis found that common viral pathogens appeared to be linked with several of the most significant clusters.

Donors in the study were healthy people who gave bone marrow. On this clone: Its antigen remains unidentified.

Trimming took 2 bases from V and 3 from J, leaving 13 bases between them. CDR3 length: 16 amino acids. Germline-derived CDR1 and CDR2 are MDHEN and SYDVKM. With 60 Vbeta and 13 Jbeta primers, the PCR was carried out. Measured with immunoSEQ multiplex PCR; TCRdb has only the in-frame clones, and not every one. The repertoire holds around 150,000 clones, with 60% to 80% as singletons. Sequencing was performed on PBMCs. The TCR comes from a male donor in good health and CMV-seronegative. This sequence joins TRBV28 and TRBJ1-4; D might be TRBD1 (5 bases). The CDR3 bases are TGTGCCAGCAGTTTAAAGGGACTCGTATCTAATGAAAAACTGTTTTTT. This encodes CASSLKGLVSNEKLFF.